The clone carrying this T cell receptor beta chain occurred a few times. Its antigen is as yet unknown. Library preparation (for TCRbeta) was performed with unique molecular identifiers. TCRdb itself ran the PCR reads through MiXCR, one entry per CDR3 protein. The data hold 750,000 to 950,000 distinct CDR3 sequences, with 16% observed a single time. The CDR3 runs to 16 residues. With 7 bases clipped from V and 4 bases from J, the junction kept 6 bases outside the gene matches. This sample stems from a study of T-cell reconstitution after alpha-beta-depleted transplantation in children. Study outcomes and limitations: The main origin of T-cell counts and diversity one year after transplant was newly produced T cells.

The sample in question was PBMCs, mostly from graft donor cells, obtained 360 days after TCRalphabeta/CD19-depleted stem cell transplant. The origin of this receptor is a male patient under 18 who had a stem cell transplant for acute lymphoblastic leukemia, so the T cells may come from the graft donor. The V call is TRBV12-3 or TRBV12-4, the J call TRBJ2-1; 14 nucleotides agree with TRBD2. This CDR3 is CASNLGLAGVYNEQFF. In nucleotides, the CDR3 is TGTGCCAGCAACCTGGGACTAGCGGGAGTATACAATGAGCAGTTCTTC.